This passage covers 4 T cell receptor beta chains from one sample sequenced in a study of T-cell reconstitution after alpha-beta-depleted transplantation in children. Researchers prepared the TCRbeta library using unique molecular identifiers, the study reports. TCRdb re-called the PCR reads through MiXCR, storing one row per CDR3 protein. The repertoire has some 500,000 distinct CDR3 sequences, around 18% of them found once; the top ten carry 2.5% to 4%. Sequenced material: PBMCs from the stem cell graft donor, taken from the stem cell graft. Every receptor here comes from a human donor who donated a stem cell graft to a child with acute lymphoblastic leukemia.

A few counts support this clonotype. The chain links TRBV5-1 to TRBJ2-1; 13 bases align to TRBD2. Germline V CDR1 and CDR2: SGHRS, YFSETQ. This CDR3 comprises 17 residues. With V trimmed by 3 bases and J by 6 bases, 9 bases remained unmatched. The CDR3 nucleotides read TGCGCCAGCAGCTCCGGGACTAGCGGGATTATAGGCAATGAGCAGTTCTTC. Translated: CASSSGTSGIIGNEQFF.

Only a few counts were recorded for this clonotype. The rearrangement uses TRBV27 and TRBJ2-7, with a possible D match to TRBD1 (5 bases). Germline loops: CDR1 MNHEY, CDR2 SMNVEV (reference sequence). The CDR3 sequence is 11 residues long. Trimming removed 10 bases from V and 4 bases from J, with 11 bases in between. CDR3 bases: TGTGCCATTCAAAGGGGATACGAGCAGTACTTC. This gives the protein CAIQRGYEQYF.

Comments on this clonotype: The junction and the germline gene differ at one end; a read error may be behind it. The rearrangement links TRBV5-1 to TRBJ2-2; 10 bases agree with TRBD2. The CDR3 totals 15 residues. From germline, CDR1 is SGHRS and CDR2 YFSETQ. The CDR3 nucleotides read TGCGCCAGCACCTTGGTCACTAGCGGGACTCCGGAGCTGTTTTTT. It is translated as CASTLVTSGTPELFF.

The V gene is TRBV5-1, the J gene TRBJ2-7, with 8 bases identical to TRBD1. Germline assignment: CDR1 SGHRS and CDR2 YFSETQ. The CDR3 extends over 15 amino acids. Trimming cost V 4 bases and J 1 base; bases outside gene matches: 7. The CDR3 region is CASSEDRGGSYEQYF. In nucleotides, the CDR3 is TGCGCCAGCAGCGAAGACAGGGGAGGATCCTACGAGCAGTACTTC.